This T cell receptor (beta chain) was retrieved from a study of beta chain features in type 1 diabetes. Germline lookup yields CDR1 SGHRS and CDR2 YFSETQ. The CDR3 extends over 12 amino acids. With V trimmed by 9 bases and J by 2 bases, 4 bases remained unmatched. The entirety of the isolated RNA underwent reverse transcription, so expressed TCRB transcripts were sequenced. Repertoires were generated with immunoSEQ multiplex PCR, while TCRdb's copy carries only in-frame clones and drops some. The table records just over 600,000 clones, roughly a sixth of them present only once. The V gene is TRBV5-1, the J gene TRBJ1-2, with 7 bases identical to TRBD1. The material sequenced was naive CD4+ T cells from blood. The origin of this receptor is a man aged 18 to 35 in good health. In DNA, the CDR3 is TGCGCCACCTCGACAGGGAACTATGGCTACACCTTC. As protein: CATSTGNYGYTF.